A single sample gave rise to the 15 T cell receptor beta chains below, sequenced in a study of cytomegalovirus exposure and HLA in healthy donors. The PCR made use of 60 Vbeta and 13 Jbeta primers. Produced via immunoSEQ multiplex PCR; TCRdb's table is partial and in-frame only. The sample lists about 150,000 clones; around 78% were seen once. Sequenced sample: PBMCs. The receptors come from a man aged 35-49 years in good health and CMV-seronegative.

The rearrangement uses TRBV27 and TRBJ1-2, with D hard to call. The V gene lost 0 bases and the J gene lost 3 bases, with 8 bases spanning the gap. The CDR3 runs 14 residues. CDR1 MNHEY and CDR2 SMNVEV come from the germline V gene (reference sequence). Here the CDR3 reads CASSLSPVDYGYTF. The CDR3 region has the DNA TGTGCCAGCAGTTTATCGCCGGTTGACTATGGCTACACCTTC.

The chain carries TRBV18 and TRBJ2-4, with a tentative D call TRBD2 (5 bases). Trimming removed 2 bases at V and 8 bases at J, with 10 bases between. Per the germline V gene, CDR1 is KGHSH and CDR2 is LQKENI. CDR3 length: 13 amino acids. The CDR3 reads CASSPTGMDIQYF. The CDR3 nucleotides read TGTGCCAGCTCACCAACGGGAATGGACATTCAGTACTTC.

This sequence joins TRBV19 and TRBJ1-2; 7 positions agree with TRBD1. The CDR3 is made up of 13 amino acids. V dropped 3 bases and J dropped 6; count of bases not matched to a gene: 4. Germline loops: CDR1 LNHDA, CDR2 SQIVND (reference sequence). CDR3 in amino acids: CASSIYRGNGYTF. As DNA, the CDR3 is TGTGCCAGTAGTATCTACAGGGGTAATGGCTACACCTTC.

With regard to this clone: The same CDR3 also results from other DNA sequences found in this sample. The chain has TRBV2 and TRBJ2-2, with D possibly TRBD2 on 6 matching bases. CDR1 and CDR2 from the germline V gene are SNHLY and FYNNEI. The CDR3 consists of 13 residues. V lost 3 bases, J lost 15 bases, and 17 bases lay in between. Here the CDR3 reads CASSEEGARRVFF. CDR3 DNA: TGTGCCAGCAGTGAGGAAGGGGCGAGGAGGGTGTTTTTT.

Concerning this clone: One end of the junction does not line up with germline, which may come from a read error. The CDR3 coding sequence is TGTTCCAGCAGCACTCGTCCCCTAGCGGACAGCTCCTACGAGCAGTACTTC. Its protein product is CSSSTRPLADSSYEQYF. This chain connects TRBV7-9 to TRBJ2-7; tentative D call: TRBD2 (7 bases). The germline V gene encodes CDR1 SEHNR and CDR2 FQNEAQ (reference sequence). The CDR3 is 17 amino acids.

This clone came up a few times. J is TRBJ2-7 and V is TRBV10-3; TRBD1 matches at 10 bases. The CDR3 is made up of 14 amino acids. Germline V CDR1 and CDR2: ENHRY, SYGVKD. With 6 bases clipped from V and 5 bases from J, the junction kept 7 bases outside the gene matches. The CDR3 bases are TGTGCCATCAGCAACCCGGGACAGGGGAACGAGCAGTACGTC. This gives the protein CAISNPGQGNEQYV.

The chain is built from TRBV27 and TRBJ2-1, with TRBD1 matching over 8 bases. Germline lookup yields CDR1 MNHEY and CDR2 SMNVEV (reference sequence). V was clipped by 1 base and J by 9 bases; unmatched bases: 11. CDR3 length: 16 residues. DNA of the CDR3: TGTGCCAGCAGTTTATATCCGGGACAGGAAGCAAGTGAGCAGTTCTTC. This sequence encodes CASSLYPGQEASEQFF.

The sample holds a few counts of this clone. The gene calls are TRBV5-1 and TRBJ2-5, with a tentative D call TRBD1 (6 bases). The assigned J gene may be wrong: the sequence end matches TRBJ2-7 better. The length of the CDR3 is 14 residues. The germline V gene encodes CDR1 SGHRS and CDR2 YFSETQ. The CDR3: CASSLPGERHEQYF. The CDR3 DNA reads TGCGCCAGCAGCTTGCCAGGGGAACGACACGAGCAGTACTTC.

Turning to this clone: Compared with germline, one end of the junction differs, possibly owing to a read error. This chain uses TRBV4-2 with TRBJ2-1; D unclear. Germline V gives CDR1 LGHNA, CDR2 YNFKEQ. The CDR3 is made up of 13 amino acids. For the CDR3, the DNA is TGTGCCAGCAGCCAAGAAGCGAACGTTCGGCCTCTCTTC. Amino acids: CASSQEANVRPLF.

This clone was found a few times. This rearrangement joins TRBV7-2 to TRBJ1-3; D gene uncertain. The ends were cut back, 1 base at V and 8 bases at J, with 9 bases in the middle. Germline V gene sequence: CDR1 SGHTA, CDR2 FQGNSA. This CDR3 comprises 13 residues. CDR3 nucleotides: TGTGCCAGCAGCTTAGATCCGGGTCACACCATATATTTT. The encoded protein is CASSLDPGHTIYF.

The chain joins TRBV5-1 to TRBJ2-3, with TRBD2 matching 13 bases. This CDR3 spans 20 amino acids. Per the germline V gene, CDR1 is SGHRS and CDR2 is YFSETQ. J gave up 0 bases and V 0 bases, and 10 bases lay outside the gene matches. The CDR3 DNA follows: TGCGCCAGCAGCTTGGCTGGGACTAGCGGGACCCTTACTAGCACAGATACGCAGTATTTT. This encodes CASSLAGTSGTLTSTDTQYF. Full variable domain (missing parts from reference TRBV5-1 and TRBJ2-3): KAGVTQTPRYLIKTRGQQVTLSCSPISGHRSVSWYQQTPGQGLQFLFEYFSETQRNKGNFPGRFSGRQFSNSRSEMNVSTLELGDSALYLCASSLAGTSGTLTSTDTQYFGPGTRLTVL.

This chain uses TRBV5-1 with TRBJ1-1; weak D call: TRBD1 (6 bases). Germline V gives CDR1 SGHRS, CDR2 YFSETQ. V was trimmed by 4 bases and J by 1 base, leaving 11 bases between them. This CDR3 comprises 14 residues. The CDR3 DNA reads as TGCGCCAGCAGCCAGGGACACCCGAACACTGAAGCTTTCTTT. Amino acids: CASSQGHPNTEAFF. The full variable domain, with the rest looked up from reference TRBV5-1 and TRBJ1-1, is KAGVTQTPRYLIKTRGQQVTLSCSPISGHRSVSWYQQTPGQGLQFLFEYFSETQRNKGNFPGRFSGRQFSNSRSEMNVSTLELGDSALYLCASSQGHPNTEAFFGQGTRLTVV.

The rearrangement joins TRBV13 to TRBJ1-2; D possibly corresponds to TRBD1 (6 bases). The V gene's germline CDR1 is PRHDT and CDR2 FYEKMQ (reference sequence). Trimming removed 5 bases at V and 2 bases at J, with 18 bases between. The CDR3 runs 16 residues. CDR3 in amino acids: CASSASTGFGNYGYTF. CDR3 bases: TGTGCCAGCAGCGCTAGTACAGGGTTCGGGAACTATGGCTACACCTTC.

V usage is TRBV5-1 and J usage is TRBJ2-7, with TRBD1 as a possible D gene (5 bases). Trimming removed 5 bases from V and 0 bases from J, with 15 bases in between. The CDR3 is 15 amino acids. In germline, CDR1 is SGHRS, CDR2 YFSETQ. The CDR3 reads CASSLDGASSYEQYF. For the CDR3, the DNA is TGCGCCAGCAGTCTCGATGGGGCAAGCTCCTACGAGCAGTACTTC.

This clone was picked up a small number of times. The rearrangement links TRBV7-3 to TRBJ2-2, with D unclear. Trimming removed 0 bases from V and 4 bases from J, with 9 bases in between. Germline V gene lookup returns CDR1 SGHTA and CDR2 FQGTGA. This CDR3 region has 15 residues. CDR3 region: CASSLTRTPTGELFF. In DNA, the CDR3 is TGTGCCAGCAGCTTAACTCGCACACCCACCGGGGAGCTGTTTTTT.